These 3 T cell receptor beta chains share one sample of origin, sequenced in a study of T cell changes during pregnancy in multiple sclerosis. The method was immunoSEQ multiplex PCR; TCRdb's version includes in-frame clones alone and lacks a portion of them. The repertoire has over 25,000 clones, about 88% of them found once; the top ten carry around 7%. The source material was CD8+ T cells from peripheral blood mononuclear cells, sampled after pregnancy. The receptors come from a female donor with multiple sclerosis, enrolled in a pregnancy study.

The chain has TRBV19 and TRBJ2-2; the D gene is possibly TRBD1 (5 bases). This CDR3 is built from 15 residues. Looked up from germline, CDR1 is LNHDA and CDR2 is SQIVND (reference sequence). Deletions cut 5 bases from V and 4 bases from J, with 14 bases between. CDR3 nucleotide sequence: TGTGCCAGTAGTCCGACAGATACTTTCACCGGGGAGCTGTTTTTT. Translation gives CASSPTDTFTGELFF.

The chain joins TRBV5-1 to TRBJ2-2; D is perhaps TRBD1 (6 bases). The V gene's germline CDR1 is SGHRS and CDR2 YFSETQ. The germline V and J ends were trimmed by 2 bases and 4 bases, with 18 bases remaining between them. The CDR3 extends over 17 amino acids. DNA of the CDR3: TGCGCCAGCAGCTTAGATACAGGGCGACGGGGCACCGGGGAGCTGTTTTTT. Protein sequence: CASSLDTGRRGTGELFF.

This sequence joins TRBV5-5 and TRBJ1-3; TRBD1 is a possible D gene (6 bases). The CDR3 consists of 16 residues. Germline V CDR1 and CDR2: SGHKS, YYEKEE (reference sequence). V lost 4 bases to trimming and J lost 5 bases, with 19 bases between them. The DNA of the CDR3 is TGTGCCAGCAGCCCTTCATTACAGGGTGGGAGAAACACCATATATTTT. Protein: CASSPSLQGGRNTIYF.